This T cell receptor beta chain was identified in a study of regulatory dendritic cells for organ transplantation (dated by TCRdb to the late 2010s). For context, the study as a whole: The TCRbeta repertoires of sorted naive and memory CD4+ and CD8+ T cells were sequenced before and after allostimulation with regulatory or mature dendritic cells.

Study-level results and caveats: Among the resting subsets, memory CD8+ T cells contained the most alloreactive TCR clonotypes. Sequencing was done in only a couple of subjects, and the authors reported considerable heterogeneity between individuals in the alloreactive memory CD8+ T cell pool. The repertoires of naive CD4+ and CD8+ T cells were highly diverse, while memory cell repertoires were less diverse, with memory CD8+ cells being the most oligoclonal. In both subjects, allostimulation led to expansion of memory CD8+ clones, although regulatory dendritic cells appeared to cause more limited expansion than mature dendritic cells did.

With regard to this clone: Its recognized antigen is unknown. The input lacks base qualities; no much larger clone sits a single base away.

FACS was used to sort naive T cells as CD45RA+ cells and memory T cells as CD45RO+ CD4+ or CD8+ cells. Two healthy control subjects provided the T cells used for TCR sequencing. For the mixed lymphocyte reactions, sorted T cell subsets left unstimulated acted as baseline controls. The Qiagen DNeasy Blood & Tissue Kit was used to extract genomic DNA. The TCRbeta CDR3 regions were amplified in a multiplexed two-step PCR with Vbeta-specific forward primers and Jbeta-specific reverse primers. TCRbeta libraries were sequenced on an Illumina instrument through the immunoSEQ service. From the authors' description of their analysis: IMGT annotation was used to assign V, D and J genes, and synthetic CDR3 analogues were used to correct counts for multiplex PCR bias. The immunoSEQ Analyzer calculated repertoire clonality as one minus the normalized Shannon entropy. Whether a clone counted as expanded was decided by Fisher's exact test with Benjamini-Hochberg false discovery rate control and a two-tailed cutoff of P<0.01. TCRdb limited this immuneACCESS table to in-frame rearrangements with V and J called. A share of clones is missing; checked studies link under half to unresolved V genes, and the rest is unexplained. V, J and clone size reflect that table, while D and trimming were determined from the DNA. Counted in this sample were 25,000 to 30,000 clones; about 75% of them appeared once. The ten largest clones represent 2% to 2.5% of the sample.

For CDR1 and CDR2, the germline V gene lists SGDLS and YYNGEE. V lost 7 bases and J lost 2 bases; the stretch between them is 9 bases long. The CDR3 contains 12 residues, cysteine and phenylalanine counted. Solely the CDR3 DNA is kept, with 36 bases framed from the first base. This clonotype was obtained from a human donor in good health. The chain joins TRBV9 to TRBJ2-5; 5 matching bases give a weak D call of TRBD2. Specimen: memory CD4+ T cells from blood. The sample's cell subset or site, from its label and the paper: CD45RO+ memory T cells. The DNA is TGTGCCAGCGCAGCGGAGCAAGAGACCCAGTACTTC. This yields the protein CASAAEQETQYF.